This TCR beta chain is from a study of control samples from healthy donors and cancer patients. The V gene lost 5 bases and the J gene lost 6 bases, with 13 bases spanning the gap. The CDR3 is 13 amino acids. Germline values: CDR1 PRHDT, CDR2 FYEKMQ (reference sequence). Profiled with immunoSEQ multiplex PCR; TCRdb holds only in-frame clones, not every one. The sample has 50,000 to 65,000 clones, 90% seen once. The rearrangement joins TRBV13 to TRBJ1-2, with a weak D call TRBD1 (6 bases). The sequencing sample was made of PBMCs. This sequence was found in a woman aged 50 to 60 with colorectal cancer. The CDR3 loop is CASSQGRDNGYTF. The CDR3 DNA reads as TGTGCCAGCAGCCAAGGAAGGGACAATGGCTACACCTTC.